Reported below is one T cell receptor beta chain. The antigen is not known. This entry is derived from a study of T cell repertoires in cytomegalovirus infection. Study-level results: Public TCR beta family frequency separated CMV-and-HLA carriers, including in an independent cohort. Clonotype analysis showed dominance of the ex vivo response by HLA-C-restricted CMV-specific TCR beta clonotypes.

This CDR3 spans 15 amino acids. Trimming at V came to 5 bases and at J to 8 bases, leaving 13 bases not matched to a gene. The V gene's germline CDR1 is LNHDA and CDR2 SQIVND (reference sequence). TCRdb reprocessed the reads with MiXCR, giving one entry per CDR3 protein. Of about 310,000 distinct CDR3 sequences listed, around 25% are singletons. The sample here was cultured PBMCs, taken from culture after CMV antigen stimulation. The chain employs TRBV19 and TRBJ1-2, with TRBD1 matching over 8 bases. The receptor was isolated from a human donor in good health (CMV status not recorded). Some clones in this sample may be carry-over from other donors' samples. In nucleotides, the CDR3 is TGTGCCAGTAGTGACGGACAGGGCCGAGGAGAGGGCTACACCTTC. As protein: CASSDGQGRGEGYTF.